This T cell receptor beta chain was captured in a study of cytomegalovirus exposure and HLA in healthy donors. Study as a whole: A previous analysis identified 100 million to 120 million unique TCR beta sequences derived from 180 million or so T cells. A preliminary data release comprised about 85 million unique TCRs obtained from HLA-typed donors.

PCR primers comprised 60 Vbeta and 13 Jbeta primers. Sequencing used immunoSEQ multiplex PCR; TCRdb keeps in-frame clones, though not all of them. Among about 150,000 clones listed, 80% to 90% were seen once. The CDR3 contains 15 residues. The V gene end was trimmed by 3 bases and the J gene end by 3 bases; junction bases not matched to a gene: 3. CDR1 SGHTA and CDR2 FQGNSA come from the germline V gene. A remark on this clone: Antigen: not known.

Whole-study findings and limits: In a later analysis, CMV-associated beta chains were mostly HLA-associated, it appeared. When a later analysis was performed, an Asian-associated ancestry cluster reportedly had fewer N-insertions than the roughly 670-donor mean.

The V and J genes are TRBV7-2 and TRBJ2-3, with 10 bases matching TRBD2. The clonotype originates from a boy aged 2 to 10 in good health and CMV-seronegative. The specimen sequenced was PBMCs. CDR3 loop: CASSFQAGGTDTQYF. The CDR3 DNA reads TGTGCCAGCAGCTTCCAAGCGGGGGGGACAGATACGCAGTATTTT.